The 16 T cell receptor beta chains below come from one sample, sequenced in a study of T cells after yellow fever vaccination. From the 5' RACE reads, TCRdb called clonotypes with MiXCR, one entry per CDR3 protein. The table shows a few hundred thousand distinct CDR3 sequences, with 11% occurring only once. Material: PBMCs, obtained on the day of the first yellow fever vaccination. The source is a man younger than 35 who received the YFV17D yellow fever vaccine.

This clonotype was counted ten times or more. This rearrangement joins TRBV5-6 to TRBJ1-1; D ambiguous. Germline values: CDR1 SGHDT, CDR2 YYEEEE. Trimming took 4 bases from V and 5 from J, leaving 15 bases between them. There are 14 residues in the CDR3. In DNA, the CDR3 is TGTGCCAGCAGCCGTAGAGATTGGGGTACTGAAGCTTTCTTT. As protein: CASSRRDWGTEAFF.

The gene calls are TRBV6-5 and TRBJ1-1; weak D call: TRBD1 (5 bases). V lost 4 bases and J lost 5, with 11 bases in between. This CDR3 is 13 amino acids long. Germline V gene lookup returns CDR1 MNHEY and CDR2 SVGAGI. CDR3 in amino acids: CASSSMGGTEAFF. The CDR3, as DNA: TGTGCCAGCAGTTCCATGGGGGGGACTGAAGCTTTCTTT.

A few counts support this clonotype. The chain couples TRBV6-1 to TRBJ1-5; D unclear. V was cut by 2 bases and J by 0 bases, with 8 bases left in between. CDR1 MNHNS and CDR2 SASEGT come from the germline V gene. The CDR3 length is 15 residues. The CDR3 DNA follows: TGTGCCAGCAGTGAACCTTGGAATAGCAATCAGCCCCAGCATTTT. It encodes CASSEPWNSNQPQHF.

This clonotype was counted at least ten times. The chain is built from TRBV5-1 and TRBJ1-2; D call uncertain. CDR1 SGHRS and CDR2 YFSETQ come from the germline V gene. The V gene lost 0 bases and the J gene lost 3 bases, with 9 bases spanning the gap. This CDR3 spans 14 amino acids. The CDR3 bases are TGCGCCAGCAGCTTGGAACGCACGGACTATGGCTACACCTTC. Encoded protein: CASSLERTDYGYTF.

This chain links TRBV4-3 with TRBJ2-5; 8 nucleotides align to TRBD2. Trimming at V came to 5 bases and at J to 1 base, leaving 6 bases not matched to a gene. Looked up from germline, CDR1 is LGHNA and CDR2 is YSLEER. The CDR3 is 15 residues long. This chain's CDR3 is CASSSQAGAQETQYF. Here the CDR3 DNA reads TGCGCCAGCAGCTCCCAAGCGGGGGCCCAAGAGACCCAGTACTTC.

This clonotype was observed a handful of times. The genes are TRBV4-3 and TRBJ1-2; possibly TRBD1 for D (5 bases). The V gene's germline CDR1 is LGHNA and CDR2 YSLEER. V lost 2 bases to trimming and J lost 6 bases, with 13 bases between them. CDR3 length equals 14 residues. CDR3 nucleotides: TGCGCCAGCAGCCAAACTGACGGACACAATGGCTACACCTTC. Amino acids: CASSQTDGHNGYTF.

The chain carries TRBV28 and TRBJ2-2; D may be TRBD1 (5 bases). Trimming pared 5 bases from V and 2 bases from J, leaving 12 bases between. This CDR3 is 15 amino acids long. Germline CDR1 MDHEN, CDR2 SYDVKM. The CDR3 is CASSGAAANTGELFF. CDR3 bases: TGTGCCAGCAGTGGGGCTGCTGCAAACACCGGGGAGCTGTTTTTT.

This rearrangement joins TRBV28 to TRBJ2-3; tentatively, D is TRBD1 (8 bases). The CDR3 consists of 18 residues. Germline values: CDR1 MDHEN, CDR2 SYDVKM. V lost 6 bases, J lost 3 bases, and 25 bases lay in between. The CDR3 sequence: CASRSTHPQGGPTDTQYF. CDR3 in DNA: TGTGCCAGCAGATCGACCCACCCACAGGGGGGGCCAACAGATACGCAGTATTTT.

This clonotype has just a few counts. The genes are TRBV29-1 and TRBJ2-7; D gene ambiguous. CDR3 size: 12 residues. Germline V lookup: CDR1 SQVTM, CDR2 ANQGSEA. V was clipped by 4 bases and J by 6 bases, with 13 bases between them. CDR3 amino acids: CSVGERFGEQYV. The DNA of the CDR3 is TGCAGCGTTGGGGAACGGTTTGGCGAGCAGTACGTC.

The gene calls are TRBV3-1 and TRBJ2-2; the D gene is possibly TRBD1 (5 bases). Germline loops: CDR1 LGHDT, CDR2 YNNKEL (reference sequence). The CDR3 covers 13 residues. V was trimmed by 1 base and J by 6 bases, leaving 6 bases between them. For the CDR3, the DNA is TGTGCCAGCAGCCAAGTGGGGCCCGGGGAGCTGTTTTTT. The encoded protein is CASSQVGPGELFF. Variable domain in full (rest from reference TRBV3-1 and TRBJ2-2): DTAVSQTPKYLVTQMGNDKSIKCEQNLGHDTMYWYKQDSKKFLKIMFSYNNKELIINETVPNRFSPKSPDKAHLNLHINSLELGDSAVYFCASSQVGPGELFFGEGSRLTVL.

V is TRBV20-1 and J is TRBJ2-3, with 10 bases aligning to TRBD2. J was trimmed by 11 bases and V by 1 base; bases with no gene match: 3. The CDR3 has 12 residues. Per germline, CDR1 DFQATT and CDR2 SNEGSKA (reference sequence). The CDR3 coding sequence is TGCAGTGCTAGAGTAGCGGGGGGCTGGCAGTATTTT. Its translation is CSARVAGGWQYF.

V and J are TRBV4-3 and TRBJ1-1; tentative D call: TRBD1 (6 bases). The germline V gene has CDR1 LGHNA and CDR2 YSLEER. The ends were cut back, 3 bases at V and 2 bases at J, with 10 bases in the middle. The CDR3 is made up of 14 amino acids. CDR3 loop: CASSQQGINTEAFF. The CDR3 bases are TGCGCCAGCAGCCAGCAGGGGATTAACACTGAAGCTTTCTTT.

This clonotype has ten or more counts. The rearrangement uses TRBV5-1 and TRBJ1-6; 7 bases match TRBD1. The V and J ends lost 7 bases and 5 bases, in that order; junction bases with no gene match: 3. Germline-derived CDR1 and CDR2 are SGHRS and YFSETQ. The length of the CDR3 is 13 residues. CDR3 amino acids: CASCDRDNSPLHF. In nucleotides, the CDR3 is TGCGCCAGCTGTGACAGGGATAATTCACCCCTCCACTTT.

This clonotype was seen at least ten times. V gene TRBV5-6 combines with J gene TRBJ2-5; no reliable D call. Germline CDR1 is SGHDT and CDR2 is YYEEEE. The CDR3 has 16 amino acids. The V and J ends lost 1 base and 5 bases respectively, with 18 bases between them. As DNA, the CDR3 is TGTGCCAGCAGCTTGTCAACTCTGGGGATCCGGGAGACCCAGTACTTC. Encoded protein: CASSLSTLGIRETQYF.

This sequence joins TRBV5-1 and TRBJ2-3; 11 bases are shared with TRBD2. The CDR3 runs to 16 residues. Germline trimming cut 5 bases from V and 2 bases from J; bases unmatched to any gene: 7. In germline, CDR1 is SGHRS, CDR2 YFSETQ. The CDR3 here is CASRPTLAGATDTQYF. As DNA, the CDR3 is TGCGCCAGCAGGCCGACACTAGCGGGGGCCACAGATACGCAGTATTTT.

A few counts support this clonotype. The chain carries TRBV7-2 and TRBJ2-5; D gene uncertain. V lost 5 bases and J 5 bases, leaving 15 bases between the germline ends. This CDR3 region has 14 residues. CDR1 is SGHTA, CDR2 FQGNSA, per germline. In DNA, the CDR3 is TGTGCCAGCAGCCCAACCCGGGTTAGCGAGACCCAGTACTTC. Protein product: CASSPTRVSETQYF.